A single sample is the source of the 2 T cell receptor beta chains below, sequenced in a study of blood T cells in healthy people across ages. Sample-barcoded 5' priming and a J-beta primer mix drove a second PCR of about 6 to 12 cycles. TCRdb re-called the 5' RACE reads with MiXCR, one entry per CDR3 protein. Of 650,000 or so distinct CDR3 sequences listed, approximately 52% were seen once; the top ten hold approximately 13%. The specimen sequenced was blood. These receptor sequences come from a woman over 75 in good health.

In this sample, this clonotype turned up many times. V gene TRBV12-3 or TRBV12-4 combines with J gene TRBJ2-5; 10 positions match TRBD2. The V segment lost 6 bases and the J segment 1 base; nucleotides outside the gene matches: 5. The length of the CDR3 is 15 residues. This CDR3 is CASSRAGGPQETQYF. The CDR3 nucleotides are TGTGCCAGCAGCAGAGCGGGAGGGCCCCAAGAGACCCAGTACTTC.

This clonotype has at least ten counts. The V gene is TRBV6-5, the J gene TRBJ1-6, with D hard to call. This CDR3 is built from 14 residues. The germline V gene encodes CDR1 MNHEY and CDR2 SVGAGI. Trimming removed 6 bases at V and 6 bases at J, with 12 bases between. CDR3 coding DNA: TGTGCCAGCAGAGGCGTCTCCATTAATTCACCCCTCCACTTT. It specifies CASRGVSINSPLHF.